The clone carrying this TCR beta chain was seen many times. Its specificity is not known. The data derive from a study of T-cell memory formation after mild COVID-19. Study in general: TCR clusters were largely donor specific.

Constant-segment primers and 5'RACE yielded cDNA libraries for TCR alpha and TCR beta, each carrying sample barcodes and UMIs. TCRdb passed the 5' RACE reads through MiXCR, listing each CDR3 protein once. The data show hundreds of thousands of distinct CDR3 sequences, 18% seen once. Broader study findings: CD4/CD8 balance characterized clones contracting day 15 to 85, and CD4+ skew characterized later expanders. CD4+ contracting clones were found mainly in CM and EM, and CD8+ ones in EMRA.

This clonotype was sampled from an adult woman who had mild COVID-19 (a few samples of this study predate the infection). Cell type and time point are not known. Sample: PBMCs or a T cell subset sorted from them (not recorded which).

As DNA, the CDR3 is TGCGCCAGCAGCGAGGGACAGGGCGAACCAAACGAGCAGTACTTC. Residues: CASSEGQGEPNEQYF. The rearrangement uses TRBV5-1 and TRBJ2-7, with 9 bases that match TRBD1. The V gene end was trimmed by 4 bases and the J gene end by 5 bases; junction bases not matched to a gene: 10. Germline values: CDR1 SGHRS, CDR2 YFSETQ. The CDR3 length is 15 residues.